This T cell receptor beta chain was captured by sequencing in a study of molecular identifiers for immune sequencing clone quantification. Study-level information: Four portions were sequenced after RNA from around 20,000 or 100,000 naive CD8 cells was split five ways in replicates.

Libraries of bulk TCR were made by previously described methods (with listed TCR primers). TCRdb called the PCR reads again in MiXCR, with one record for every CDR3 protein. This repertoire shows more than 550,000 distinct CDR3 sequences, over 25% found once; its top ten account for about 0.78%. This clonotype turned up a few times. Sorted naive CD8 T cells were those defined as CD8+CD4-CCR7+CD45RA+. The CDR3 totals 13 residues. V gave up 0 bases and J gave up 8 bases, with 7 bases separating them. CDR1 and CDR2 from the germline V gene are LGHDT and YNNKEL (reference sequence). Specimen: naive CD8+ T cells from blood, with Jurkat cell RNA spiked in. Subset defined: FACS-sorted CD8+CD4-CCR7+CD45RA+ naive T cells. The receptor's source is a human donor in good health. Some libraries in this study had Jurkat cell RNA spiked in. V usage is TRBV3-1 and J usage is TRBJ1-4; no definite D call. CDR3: CASSQDREEKLFF. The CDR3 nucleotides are TGTGCCAGCAGCCAAGATCGAGAGGAAAAACTGTTTTTT.